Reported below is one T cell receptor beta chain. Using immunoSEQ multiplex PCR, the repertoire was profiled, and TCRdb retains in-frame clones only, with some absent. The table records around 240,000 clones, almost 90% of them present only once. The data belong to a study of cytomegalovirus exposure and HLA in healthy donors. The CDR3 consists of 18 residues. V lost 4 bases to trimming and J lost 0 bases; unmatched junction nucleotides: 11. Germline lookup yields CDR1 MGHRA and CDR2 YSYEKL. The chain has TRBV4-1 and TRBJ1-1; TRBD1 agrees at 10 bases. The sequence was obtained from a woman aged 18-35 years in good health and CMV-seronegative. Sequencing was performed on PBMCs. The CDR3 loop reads CASSRLGQGPFMNTEAFF. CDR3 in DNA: TGCGCCAGCAGCCGCCTGGGACAGGGGCCTTTCATGAACACTGAAGCTTTCTTT.